The present TCR beta chain was sequenced within a study of blood T cell repertoires in COVID-19. The V and J ends lost 5 bases and 2 bases respectively, with 15 bases between them. Per germline, CDR1 MNHNY and CDR2 SVGAGI (reference sequence). The CDR3 has 15 amino acids. Sequenced by immunoSEQ multiplex PCR; TCRdb stores in-frame clones only, minus some. The table has approximately 110,000 clones, 84% seen once; the top ten hold under 7%. The gene calls are TRBV6-6 and TRBJ1-2; D perhaps matches TRBD1 (6 bases). The source is a woman aged 50 to 60 with acute or convalescent COVID-19. Sequenced input: peripheral blood. CDR3 in DNA: TGTGCCAGCAGTCAACATCAGGGGATGAACTATGGCTACACCTTC. Translated: CASSQHQGMNYGYTF.